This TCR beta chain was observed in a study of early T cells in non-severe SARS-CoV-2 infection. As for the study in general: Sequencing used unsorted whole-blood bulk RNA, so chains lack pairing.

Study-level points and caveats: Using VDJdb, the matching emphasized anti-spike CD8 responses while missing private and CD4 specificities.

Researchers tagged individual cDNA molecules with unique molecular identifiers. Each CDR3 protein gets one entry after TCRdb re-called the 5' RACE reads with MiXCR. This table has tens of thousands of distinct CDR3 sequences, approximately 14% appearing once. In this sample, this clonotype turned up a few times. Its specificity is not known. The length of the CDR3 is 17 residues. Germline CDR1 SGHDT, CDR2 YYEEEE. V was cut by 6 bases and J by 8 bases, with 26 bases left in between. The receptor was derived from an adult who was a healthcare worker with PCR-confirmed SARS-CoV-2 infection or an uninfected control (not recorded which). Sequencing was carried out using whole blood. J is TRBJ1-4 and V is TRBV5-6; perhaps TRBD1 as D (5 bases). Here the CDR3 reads CASTARRWGSDEEKLFF. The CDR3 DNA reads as TGTGCCAGCACCGCCCGGCGGTGGGGGTCGGATGAGGAAAAACTGTTTTTT. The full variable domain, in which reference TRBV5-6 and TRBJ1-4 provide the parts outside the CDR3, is DAGVTQSPTHLIKTRGQQVTLRCSPKSGHDTVSWYQQALGQGPQFIFQYYEEEERQRGNFPDRFSGHQFPNYSSELNVNALLLGDSALYLCASTARRWGSDEEKLFFGSGTQLSVL.